This is a list of T cell receptor beta chains from one sample in a study of blood T cell repertoires in COVID-19. The assay was immunoSEQ multiplex PCR, and TCRdb's table has in-frame clones only and misses some. The table shows 150,000 to 180,000 clones, with around 84% occurring only once. Sequences were obtained from peripheral blood. The receptors stem from a woman between 45 and 65 years old with acute or convalescent COVID-19. CDR3s include the opening cysteine and the closing phenylalanine or tryptophan. Fields, in order: V gene, D gene, clone size, CDR3 protein. The D gene is left open where the match is weak. The size field is filled for only some rows; it gives once, few, many or a size class.

TRBV7-3,TRBD1,-,CASSPRTGREQFF
TRBV4-2,-,-,CASSQITARGTTNEKLFF
TRBV5-4,-,-,CASSLQGGYEQYF
TRBV18,TRBD1,once,CASSPMGTGWIYEQYF
TRBV7-2,-,-,CASSQGTLNQPQHF
TRBV18,TRBD2,-,CASSRGTTSYEQYF
TRBV28,TRBD2,-,CASSPPSGGVNTQYF
TRBV7-8,-,-,CASRLGNDYTGELFF
TRBV25-1,TRBD1,-,CASSDPAGGRNTEAFF
TRBV19,TRBD1,-,CASTTGANSPLHF
TRBV5-1,TRBD2,-,CASSLESGVSTDTQYF
TRBV3-1/TRBV3-2,-,-,CAGRTLRTPRQEELASPLHF
TRBV5-5,TRBD2,-,CASRAPSGGPSYEQYF
TRBV7-2,TRBD2,-,CASSSGGRAPETQYF
TRBV7-9,TRBD1,-,CASSSTGGRGTYNSPLHF
TRBV10-3,-,-,CAISNGGNSPLHF
TRBV7-9,TRBD2,-,CASSLGRSSGREKETQYF
TRBV11-2,-,-,CASSLIGAEQYF
TRBV19,-,-,CASSITLRSSYEQYF
TRBV6-2/TRBV6-3,TRBD1,-,CASSQLETSQGYGYTF
TRBV4-3,-,-,CASSQDSQGGYEQYF
TRBV29-1,-,once,CSVAIGSAVYEKLFF
TRBV19,-,-,CASSMGRAQGTQYF
TRBV6-5,-,-,CASRSYAYEQYF
TRBV11-2,-,-,CASSLIWSSGANVLTF
TRBV19,TRBD2,-,CASNPVPSGRHEQFF
TRBV2,TRBD1,-,CASSKDRGNSPLHF
TRBV5-1,-,once,CASSLIQPPYEQYF
TRBV2,-,-,CASSVSVGGELFF
TRBV3-1/TRBV3-2,TRBD2,-,CASSQGGSGADTQYF
TRBV14,TRBD2,-,CASSQLGTSGNNEQFF
TRBV19,TRBD1,-,CASSLKLRTGIYGYTF
TRBV25-1,-,-,CASSHDRTSNQPQHF
TRBV27,TRBD1,-,CASRPGQGMGGYYEQYF
TRBV12-3/TRBV12-4,-,few,CASSFIQLKAFF
TRBV5-4,TRBD1,-,CASSLGQGANTGELFF
TRBV2,TRBD1,-,CASTLMGTGNTYEQYF
TRBV4-3,-,-,CASSQGGGQIGYTF
TRBV28,-,-,CASSQSENEQYF
TRBV5-6,-,-,CATSGYGVIETQYF
TRBV5-6,-,-,CASSLGRARQPQHF
TRBV14,-,-,CASSQGQGGYEQYF
TRBV5-1,-,-,CASSLFGDSYEQYF
TRBV29-1,-,-,CSVDSLPSVGTQYF
TRBV3-1/TRBV3-2,-,-,CASSPRWTELPNTEAFF